This T cell receptor beta chain is from a study of cytomegalovirus exposure and HLA in healthy donors. Whole-study results and caveats: It was reported that the classifier diagnosed cytomegalovirus status with high specificity and sensitivity in both the original and validation cohorts.

This clone was counted a few times. Its antigen is still unknown. Some clones are missing from TCRdb's copy, which holds only in-frame ones; the method was immunoSEQ multiplex PCR. This sample has fewer than 300,000 clones, with 85% to 90% found just once. This CDR3 is built from 10 residues. In germline, CDR1 is LNHDA, CDR2 SQIVND (reference sequence). The V end was cut by 6 bases, the J end by 8 bases, with 7 bases between. The chain links TRBV19 to TRBJ1-2; D unresolved. This TCR came from a young woman in good health and CMV-seronegative. The sample was PBMCs. In DNA form, the CDR3 reads TGTGCCAGTAGGGGAGGGGGCTACACCTTC. Amino acids: CASRGGGYTF. The whole variable domain, filled in from reference TRBV19 and TRBJ1-2, reads DGGITQSPKYLFRKEGQNVTLSCEQNLNHDAMYWYRQDPGQGLRLIYYSQIVNDFQKGDIAEGYSVSREKKESFPLTVTSAQKNPTAFYLCASRGGGYTFGSGTRLTVV.